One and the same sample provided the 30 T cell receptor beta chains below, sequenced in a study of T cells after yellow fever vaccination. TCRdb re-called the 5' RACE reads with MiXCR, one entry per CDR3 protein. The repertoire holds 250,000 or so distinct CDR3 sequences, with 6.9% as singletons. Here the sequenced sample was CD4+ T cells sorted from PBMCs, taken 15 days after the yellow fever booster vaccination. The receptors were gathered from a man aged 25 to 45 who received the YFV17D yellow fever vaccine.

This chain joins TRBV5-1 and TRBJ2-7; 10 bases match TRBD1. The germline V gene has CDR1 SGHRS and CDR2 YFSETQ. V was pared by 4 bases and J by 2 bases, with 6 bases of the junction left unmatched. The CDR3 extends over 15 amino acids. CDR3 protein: CASSPGGTGAYEQYF. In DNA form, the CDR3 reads TGCGCCAGCAGCCCTGGTGGGACAGGGGCCTACGAGCAGTACTTC.

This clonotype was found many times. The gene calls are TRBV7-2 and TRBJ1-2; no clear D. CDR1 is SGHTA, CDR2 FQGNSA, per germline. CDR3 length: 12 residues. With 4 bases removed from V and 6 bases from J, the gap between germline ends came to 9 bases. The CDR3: CASSSNEDGYTF. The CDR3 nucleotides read TGTGCCAGCAGCTCAAACGAGGATGGCTACACCTTC.

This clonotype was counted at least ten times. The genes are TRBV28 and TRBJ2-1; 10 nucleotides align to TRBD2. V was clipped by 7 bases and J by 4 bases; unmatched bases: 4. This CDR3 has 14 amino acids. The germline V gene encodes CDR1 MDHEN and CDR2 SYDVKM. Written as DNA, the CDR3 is TGTGCCAGCAAAGCGGGAGGGCCTTACAATGAGCAGTTCTTC. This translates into CASKAGGPYNEQFF.

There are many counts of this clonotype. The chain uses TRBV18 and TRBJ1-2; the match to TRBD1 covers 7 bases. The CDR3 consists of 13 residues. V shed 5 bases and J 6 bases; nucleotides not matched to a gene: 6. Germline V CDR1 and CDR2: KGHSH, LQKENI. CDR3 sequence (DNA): TGTGCCAGCTCAAGACAGGGAGAAAATGGCTACACCTTC. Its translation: CASSRQGENGYTF.

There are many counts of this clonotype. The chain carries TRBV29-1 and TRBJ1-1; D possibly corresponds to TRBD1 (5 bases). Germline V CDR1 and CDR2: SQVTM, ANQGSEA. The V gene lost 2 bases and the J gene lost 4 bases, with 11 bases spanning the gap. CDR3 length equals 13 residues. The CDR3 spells CSVELSGGTEAFF. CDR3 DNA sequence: TGCAGCGTTGAACTGTCCGGGGGCACTGAAGCTTTCTTT.

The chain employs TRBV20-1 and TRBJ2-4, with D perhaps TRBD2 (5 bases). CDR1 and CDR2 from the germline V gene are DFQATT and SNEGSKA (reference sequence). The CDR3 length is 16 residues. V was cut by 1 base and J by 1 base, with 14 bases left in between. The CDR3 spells CSARVLSSWAKNIQYF. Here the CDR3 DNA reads TGCAGTGCTAGAGTTCTGTCTAGCTGGGCCAAAAACATTCAGTACTTC.

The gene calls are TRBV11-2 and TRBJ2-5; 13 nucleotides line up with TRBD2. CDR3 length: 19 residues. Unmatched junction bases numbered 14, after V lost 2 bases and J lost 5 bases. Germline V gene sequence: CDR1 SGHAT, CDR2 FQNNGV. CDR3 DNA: TGTGCCAGCAGCTTAAGGACTAGCGGGAGTAGGTTGTCTGGGGAGACCCAGTACTTC. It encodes CASSLRTSGSRLSGETQYF.

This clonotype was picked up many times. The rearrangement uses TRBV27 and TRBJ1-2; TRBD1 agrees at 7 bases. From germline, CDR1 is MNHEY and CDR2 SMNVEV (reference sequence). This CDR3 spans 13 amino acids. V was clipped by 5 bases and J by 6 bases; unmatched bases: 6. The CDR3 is CASSTRQGHGYTF. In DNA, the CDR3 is TGTGCCAGCAGTACTCGACAGGGCCATGGCTACACCTTC.

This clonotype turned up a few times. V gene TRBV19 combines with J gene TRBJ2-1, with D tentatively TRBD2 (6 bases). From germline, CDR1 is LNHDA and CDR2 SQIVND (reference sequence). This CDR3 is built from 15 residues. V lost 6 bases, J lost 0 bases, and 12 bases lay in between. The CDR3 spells CASSESGRSYNEQFF. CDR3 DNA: TGTGCCAGTAGCGAGAGCGGGCGCTCCTACAATGAGCAGTTCTTC.

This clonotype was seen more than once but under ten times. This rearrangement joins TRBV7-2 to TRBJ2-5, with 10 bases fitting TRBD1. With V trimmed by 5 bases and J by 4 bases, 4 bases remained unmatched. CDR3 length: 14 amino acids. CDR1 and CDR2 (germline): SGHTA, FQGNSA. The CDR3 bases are TGTGCCAGCAGCCCCCGACAGGGGGCAGAGACCCAGTACTTC. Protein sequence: CASSPRQGAETQYF.

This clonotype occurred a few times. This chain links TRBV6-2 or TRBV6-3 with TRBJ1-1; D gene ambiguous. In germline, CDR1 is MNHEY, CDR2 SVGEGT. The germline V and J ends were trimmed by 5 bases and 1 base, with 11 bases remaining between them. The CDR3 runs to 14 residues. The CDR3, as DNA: TGTGCCAGCAGTCCTTTCACAGCGAACACTGAAGCTTTCTTT. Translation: CASSPFTANTEAFF.

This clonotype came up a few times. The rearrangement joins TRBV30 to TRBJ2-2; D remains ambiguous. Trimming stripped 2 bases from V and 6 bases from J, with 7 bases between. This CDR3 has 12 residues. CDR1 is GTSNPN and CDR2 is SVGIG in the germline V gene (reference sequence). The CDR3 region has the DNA TGTGCCTGGAGTTTACCGGCCGGGGAGCTGTTTTTT. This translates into CAWSLPAGELFF.

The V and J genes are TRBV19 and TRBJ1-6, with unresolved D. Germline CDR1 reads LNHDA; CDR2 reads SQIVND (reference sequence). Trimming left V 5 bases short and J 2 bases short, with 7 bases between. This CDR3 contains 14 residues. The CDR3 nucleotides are TGTGCCAGTAGTGGGTCAGCCTATAATTCACCCCTCCACTTT. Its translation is CASSGSAYNSPLHF.

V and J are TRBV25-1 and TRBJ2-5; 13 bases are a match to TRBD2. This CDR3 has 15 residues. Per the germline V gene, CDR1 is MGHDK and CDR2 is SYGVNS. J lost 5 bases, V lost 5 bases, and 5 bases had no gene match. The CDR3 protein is CASSPGTSGKETQYF. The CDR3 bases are TGTGCCAGCAGTCCAGGGACTAGCGGGAAGGAGACCCAGTACTTC.

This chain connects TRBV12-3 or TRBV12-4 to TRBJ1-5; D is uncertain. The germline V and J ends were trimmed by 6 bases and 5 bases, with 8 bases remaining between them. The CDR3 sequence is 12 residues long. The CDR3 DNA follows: TGTGCCAGCAGCACCATGGATCAGCCCCAGCATTTT. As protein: CASSTMDQPQHF.

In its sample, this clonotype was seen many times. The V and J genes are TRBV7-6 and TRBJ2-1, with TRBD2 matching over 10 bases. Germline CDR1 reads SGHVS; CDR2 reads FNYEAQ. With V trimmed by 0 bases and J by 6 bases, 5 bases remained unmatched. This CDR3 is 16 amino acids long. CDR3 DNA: TGTGCCAGCAGCTTAGCCCCTAGCGGGAGAAGCAATGAGCAGTTCTTC. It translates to CASSLAPSGRSNEQFF.

DNA for the CDR3: TGCAGTGCTAGCCGGCAGGGTTTGAACACTGAAGCTTTCTTT. Protein product: CSASRQGLNTEAFF. This sequence joins TRBV20-1 and TRBJ1-1, with a weak D call TRBD1 (5 bases). The CDR3 runs to 14 residues. V lost 3 bases and J lost 0, with 11 bases in between. Looked up from germline, CDR1 is DFQATT and CDR2 is SNEGSKA (reference sequence).

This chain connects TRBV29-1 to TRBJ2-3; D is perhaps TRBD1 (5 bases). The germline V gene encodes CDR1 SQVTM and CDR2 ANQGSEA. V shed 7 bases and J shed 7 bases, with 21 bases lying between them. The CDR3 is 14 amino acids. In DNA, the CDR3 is TGCAGCGCAGACCAGGGATCGCACTCGAATACGCAGTATTTT. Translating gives CSADQGSHSNTQYF.

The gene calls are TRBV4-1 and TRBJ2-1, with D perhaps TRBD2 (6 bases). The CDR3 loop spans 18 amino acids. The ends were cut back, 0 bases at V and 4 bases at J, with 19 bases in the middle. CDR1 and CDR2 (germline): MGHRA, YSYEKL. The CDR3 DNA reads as TGCGCCAGCAGCCAAGAAATATTCCTGGGGGGTTTATACAATGAGCAGTTCTTC. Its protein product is CASSQEIFLGGLYNEQFF.

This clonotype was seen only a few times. CDR3 DNA sequence: TGTGCCAGCAGGGACGGTACAACTAATGAAAAACTGTTTTTT. The encoded protein is CASRDGTTNEKLFF. This chain joins TRBV12-3 or TRBV12-4 and TRBJ1-4; D is unclear. The CDR3 runs to 14 residues. Deletions cut 6 bases from V and 0 bases from J, with 8 bases between.

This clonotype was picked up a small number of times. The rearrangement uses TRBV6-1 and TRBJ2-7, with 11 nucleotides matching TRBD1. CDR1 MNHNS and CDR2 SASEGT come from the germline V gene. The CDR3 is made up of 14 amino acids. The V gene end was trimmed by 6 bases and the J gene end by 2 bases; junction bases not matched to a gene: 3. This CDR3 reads CASRWTGGPYEQYF. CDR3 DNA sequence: TGTGCCAGCAGGTGGACAGGGGGCCCCTACGAGCAGTACTTC.

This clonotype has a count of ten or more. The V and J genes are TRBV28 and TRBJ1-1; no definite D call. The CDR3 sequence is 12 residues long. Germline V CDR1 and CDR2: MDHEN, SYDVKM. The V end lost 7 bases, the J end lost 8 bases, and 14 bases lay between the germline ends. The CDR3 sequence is CASKKRNGEAFF. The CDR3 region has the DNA TGTGCCAGCAAGAAAAGGAACGGGGAAGCTTTCTTT.

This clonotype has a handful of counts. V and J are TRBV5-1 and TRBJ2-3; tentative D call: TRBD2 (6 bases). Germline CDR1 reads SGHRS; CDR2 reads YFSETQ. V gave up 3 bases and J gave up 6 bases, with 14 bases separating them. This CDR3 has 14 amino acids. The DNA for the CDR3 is TGCGCCAGCAGCTCAGCCTACGCGGGGGATACGCAGTATTTT. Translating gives CASSSAYAGDTQYF.

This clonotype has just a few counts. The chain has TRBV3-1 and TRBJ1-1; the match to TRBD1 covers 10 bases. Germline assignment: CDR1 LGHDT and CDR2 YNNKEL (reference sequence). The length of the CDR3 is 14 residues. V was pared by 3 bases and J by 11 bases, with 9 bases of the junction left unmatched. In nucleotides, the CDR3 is TGTGCCAGCAGCCACGACAGGGGGCGGCCTCGGGCTTTCTTT. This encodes CASSHDRGRPRAFF.

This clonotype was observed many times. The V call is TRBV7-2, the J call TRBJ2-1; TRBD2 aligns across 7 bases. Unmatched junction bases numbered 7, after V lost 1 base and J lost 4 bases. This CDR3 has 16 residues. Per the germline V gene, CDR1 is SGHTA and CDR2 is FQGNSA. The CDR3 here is CASSLGEGPRYNEQFF. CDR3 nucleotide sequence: TGTGCCAGCAGCTTAGGGGAGGGACCCCGTTACAATGAGCAGTTCTTC.

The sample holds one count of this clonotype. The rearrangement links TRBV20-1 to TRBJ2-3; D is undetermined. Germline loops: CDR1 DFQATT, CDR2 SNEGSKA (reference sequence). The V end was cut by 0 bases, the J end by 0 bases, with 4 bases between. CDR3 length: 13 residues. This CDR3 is CSARDLSTDTQYF. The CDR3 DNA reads TGCAGTGCTAGAGATCTGAGCACAGATACGCAGTATTTT.

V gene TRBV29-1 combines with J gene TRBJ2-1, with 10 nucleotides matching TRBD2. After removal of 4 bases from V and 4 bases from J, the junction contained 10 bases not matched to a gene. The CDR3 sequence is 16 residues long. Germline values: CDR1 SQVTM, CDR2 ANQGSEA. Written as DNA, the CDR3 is TGCAGCGTTGCACTAGCGGGACCCCAACAATACAATGAGCAGTTCTTC. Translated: CSVALAGPQQYNEQFF.

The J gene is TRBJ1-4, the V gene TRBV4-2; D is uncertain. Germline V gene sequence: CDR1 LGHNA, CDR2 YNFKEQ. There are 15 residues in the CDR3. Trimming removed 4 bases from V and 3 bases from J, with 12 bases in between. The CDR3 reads CASSRQALANEKLFF. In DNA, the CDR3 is TGTGCCAGCAGCCGGCAGGCCCTAGCTAATGAAAAACTGTTTTTT.

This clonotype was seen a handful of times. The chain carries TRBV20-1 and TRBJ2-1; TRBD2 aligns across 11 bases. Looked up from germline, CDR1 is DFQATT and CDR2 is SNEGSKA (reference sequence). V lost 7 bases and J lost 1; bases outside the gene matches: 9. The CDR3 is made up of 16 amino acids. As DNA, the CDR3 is TGCAGTGTATGGGTAGCGGGAGGGAGATCCTACAATGAGCAGTTCTTC. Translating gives CSVWVAGGRSYNEQFF.

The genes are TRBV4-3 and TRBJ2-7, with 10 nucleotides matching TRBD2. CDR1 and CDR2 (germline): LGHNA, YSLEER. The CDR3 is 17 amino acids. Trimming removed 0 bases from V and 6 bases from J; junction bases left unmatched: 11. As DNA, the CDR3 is TGCGCCAGCAGCCAAGATCTTACTAGCGGGAATTCGGGCGAGCAGTACTTC. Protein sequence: CASSQDLTSGNSGEQYF.